This T cell receptor (beta chain) was captured in a study of read filtering for tumor transcriptome and immune sequencing (dated by TCRdb to the early 2020s). About the full investigation: The cohort was composed of some 17 male and 14 to 15 female patients, with a mean age of around 66 years and an age range of roughly 47 to 80. A main aim was a read-filtering strategy for immune repertoire data, specifically whether clonotypes supported by a single read should be removed. Per sample, about 3.5 to 10.27 million TCR-region mapped reads were obtained with IR-seq, compared with only roughly 80 to 1273 with RNA-seq. After DNase treatment, whole-transcriptome libraries were prepared with the TruSeq RNA Access Library Prep Kit. By revised international staging, roughly 8 patients were R-ISS I, some 16 were R-ISS II and about 7 were R-ISS III. TCR repertoires obtained by targeted immune repertoire sequencing and by bulk whole-transcriptome sequencing performed on the same bone marrow samples were compared. Here is what the overall study found, with its caveats: IR-seq captured clonotypes at much higher depth and more reliably than RNA-seq, and smaller IR-seq throughput sufficed to identify most shared clonotypes. In IR-seq, 80% to 85% of clonotypes but 3.5% to 4% of total reads were represented by single-read clonotypes, whereas in RNA-seq, less than 75% of clonotypes and approximately 44% of reads were represented by single-read clonotypes. Rather than purified T cells, the sorted CD138-negative fraction was a mixed bone marrow immune population. The correlation between IR-seq and RNA-seq shared clonotype proportions rose when single-read clonotypes were removed.

The V end loses 3 bases and the J end loses 5 bases, and a stretch of 11 bases separates them. From cysteine to phenylalanine, the CDR3 is 14 amino acids long. This entry keeps only the CDR3 DNA: 42 bases, framed from base 1. By sample share, this clonotype is medium-sized (0.01 to 0.1%). Its specific antigen is unknown. Base qualities are not recorded, but no much larger clone differs from it by a single base. Bone marrow was sampled from every patient at the time of active disease. Ficoll-Hypaque density gradient centrifugation was used to isolate the bone marrow mononuclear cells. Myeloma plasma cells were removed and CD138-negative cells were obtained by negative selection following labeling with CD138 magnetic microbeads on a MACS separator. The purity of the isolated cells was checked by flow cytometry with CD138 antibodies on an Attune NxT. Total RNA was extracted with TRIzol reagent and quantified with a NanoDrop spectrophotometer. For each patient, the CD138-negative bone marrow sample underwent paired RNA-seq and IR-seq.

Starting from 350 to 450 ng RNA, TCR libraries were constructed with the Immunoverse kit using molecular barcoded adaptors that cover the alpha/delta and beta/gamma chains. TCR library preparation used the same RNA that was used for transcriptome sequencing. Sequencing of the TCR libraries was done on an Illumina HiSeq 4000 with 2 x 150 cycles. The study's processing was this. TCR reads were aligned to human V, D, J and C references and assembled into CDR3 clonotypes with MiXCR, including quality filtering and error correction. Clonotype counts and gene usage diversity were analyzed with the tcR package in R. For inspection of raw mapping reads, RNA-seq reads were mapped by STAR aligner version 2.5.3a onto GRCh37 of the human genome. IR-seq fastq files were randomly downsampled with Seqtk 1.3 to test the effect of sequencing depth on detected clonotypes. The public sequencing data were trimmed at Q25 with fastp and processed into clonotypes with MiXCR by TCRdb, which kept only in-frame beta chains. Identical CDR3 proteins give one entry, which carries the most common genes and DNA. These V and J calls originate from TCRdb's pipeline instead of the authors' own analysis. This sample gives more than 55,000 distinct CDR3 sequences in total; around 19% of them show up just once. 11% of the sample is held by the ten biggest clonotypes.

The source is a donor aged 40 or older with multiple myeloma. The chain links TRBV12-3 or TRBV12-4 with TRBJ2-1; the D gene is perhaps TRBD1, on 5 matching bases. The source material was a population of CD138-negative cells sorted from bone marrow. The cell subset or site label for this specimen denotes: bone marrow mononuclear cells depleted of CD138+ plasma/myeloma cells by negative magnetic selection. The DNA sequence is TGTGCCAGCAGTTTTAGTGGGGCTGACAATGAGCAGTTCTTC. Its translation reads: CASSFSGADNEQFF.